Below, one T cell receptor beta chain is given with its context. This clonotype was counted at least ten times. The antigen it binds to is not known. No base quality values were provided; no much bigger clone lies one nucleotide off. The sample originates from a study of T cells in Graves' hyperthyroidism and ophthalmopathy (dated by TCRdb to the late 2010s). Regarding the study in general: Peripheral blood samples were taken at the time of initial diagnosis, prior to any treatment. A discovery cohort of around 98 patients, about 43 with Graves' ophthalmopathy and roughly 59 with stable Graves' hyperthyroidism, was used to find distinguishing TCR V-J signatures. Prospective prediction of ophthalmopathy was tested in an independent validation cohort of 18 hyperthyroidism patients and 15 to 17 patients who later progressed to ophthalmopathy. The 75 to 100 discovery patients were divided at random into training and test sets in a 7:3 ratio. In addition, the study compared T-cell repertoires in thyroid tissue and in blood from 6 or 7 Graves' hyperthyroidism patients. After blood sampling, hyperthyroidism patients were treated with methimazole at a starting dose of 30 mg daily, and ophthalmopathy patients were treated with high-dose intravenous methylprednisolone. The paper describes TCR Vbeta CDR3 sequencing of around 130 peripheral blood samples, made up of approximately 40 ophthalmopathy patients, 70 to 75 hyperthyroidism patients and some 17 progressor patients.

The CDR3, cysteine through phenylalanine, is 13 amino acids long. Just the 39-base CDR3 DNA is kept, in frame starting at base 1. A distance of 10 bases separates the germline ends of V and J, which lose 3 bases and 4 bases respectively. Looking up the germline V gene yields CDR1 SGHTA and CDR2 FQGNSA. Amplification of TCR beta CDR3 regions was carried out from RNA transcripts. The first round of RT-PCR for the TCR CDR3 was performed with the HTBI primer set and the Qiagen OneStep RT-PCR kit. The libraries were constructed in a second round of multiplex PCR and then size-selected and purified. Sequencing of the libraries was done on an Illumina HiSeq2000 using paired-end 100 bp reads. Processing in the source paper ran as follows. SOAPnuke was used to process the raw data, removing reads that contained adapters or uncalled bases, had a mean Phred below 15, or lacked an exact match to the constant primer or identifier. COPE v1.2.5 was used to merge the high-quality paired reads, and each unique nucleotide sequence was defined as a clonotype. MiTCR v1.1 was used to align clonotypes to the IMGT TRBV, TRBD and TRBJ reference segments. Only V-J combinations with frequency above 0.0001, covering 99% to 99.2% of repertoires, were analysed. A TCS score was defined as the ratio of F50 (clonal expansion) to E x V (chaos), with BLOSUM62-based TCRdist applied between CDR3 peptides within each V-J. Welch's t-statistics and random forest reduced 500 to 550 V-J features to some 14, which were used in a naive Bayes classifier (R e1071). TCRdb's own reprocessing of the public reads used fastp at Q25 and MiXCR and kept productive beta chains. Identical CDR3 proteins give one entry, which carries the most common genes and DNA. Clone size and V and J calls follow TCRdb, not the original study. This sample lists over 200,000 distinct CDR3 sequences; 15% to 20% were detected once. Of the sample, around 50% falls within the top ten clones.

Here is what the overall study found, with its caveats: Most expanded thyroid clonotypes (frequency above 0.001) were also found in blood, which suggests that blood repertoires may mirror thyroid immune responses. In validation, the model predicted progression to ophthalmopathy with 55% to 71% sensitivity and about 73% specificity, a median of roughly seven months before onset. Ophthalmopathy was separated from stable hyperthyroidism by a 13 V-J signature model, with about 86% sensitivity and approximately 81% specificity obtained in cross-validation and 80%/75% obtained in testing. Sample size was not statistically predetermined, and blinding of investigators to group allocation was not performed.

Stable Graves' hyperthyroidism was defined as no progression to ophthalmopathy during 18 months of follow-up. The hyperthyroidism patients were between 18 and 65 years old and newly diagnosed, with a disease duration of less than 2 months. The study excluded patients with uncontrolled infections, other autoimmune diseases, pregnancy or lactation. Diagnoses were established on the basis of clinical symptoms, serum thyroxine and TRAb, thyroid ultrasound, and orbital computed tomography. PBMCs were separated from 8 to 10 ml of fresh peripheral blood using Ficoll-Paque density gradient centrifugation. Total RNA was extracted using Trizol reagent, and RNA quality was assessed on an Agilent 2100 Bioanalyzer.

This chain joins TRBV7-2 to TRBJ2-7; D gene: possibly TRBD2, on 6 matching bases. Sequenced material: blood. The receptor was isolated from a man aged 45-65 years with Graves' hyperthyroidism. The CDR3 in this case is CASSFSREYEQYF. The nucleotides are TGTGCCAGCAGCTTTTCGCGGGAATACGAGCAGTACTTC.